This T cell receptor (beta chain) was recorded in a study of T cells after yellow fever vaccination (dated by TCRdb to between 2018 and 2021). At the level of the whole study: The SMART-Seq v4 Ultra Low Input RNA kit was used to prepare libraries from fractions with low cell numbers. The cohort comprised two healthy male donors, one aged 18 to 29 and one aged 30 to 39 years. Bulk TCR alpha and beta repertoires were sequenced longitudinally to track T-cell clones before and after primary and booster YFV17D yellow fever vaccination. Blood was collected at multiple timepoints before and after primary and secondary immunization, and bulk PBMC replicates and cell subsets were isolated. The full study reports these points: FACS-sorted repertoires could contain abundant contaminating clonotypes from the bulk population, so computational filtering was required. A small fraction of clonotypes showed up in both the CD4 and CD8 compartments, probably as a result of convergent recombination. The study included only two donors, which limits how far the findings can be generalized. Most clones expanded after primary vaccination were re-detected after the booster (96% of CD4 and 88% of CD8), suggesting broad memory maintenance. The secondary T-cell response was found to be weaker but faster than the primary response, with a peak reached on day 5 rather than on day 15.

Unmatched junction bases come to 13, with V trimmed by 6 bases and J by 8 bases. The CDR1 and CDR2 encoded by the germline V gene are MNHEY and SVGEGT. The CDR3 goes from the cysteine to the phenylalanine over 15 residues. Only CDR3 DNA remains: 45 bases, in frame from the first base. For sequencing, an Illumina NovaSeq 6000 was employed. TCR cDNA was synthesized by 5'RACE template switching, through which a universal primer site and unique molecular identifiers were introduced. Priming for cDNA synthesis came from both the TCR alpha and TCR beta constant segments. Library amplification involved two PCR steps, and the second step added sample barcodes and sequencing adapters. Sequencing of libraries was performed on Illumina HiSeq 2500 (2x100 bp) or NovaSeq (2x150 bp). As for the authors' bioinformatics: Demultiplexing of reads and collapsing into UMI consensus sequences were performed with MIGEC, and V(D)J alignment was carried out with MiXCR. Clonotypes responding to the vaccine were identified with edgeR on replicate PBMC samples, with the criteria of FDR below 0.01 and a log2 fold change above 5 up to day 15. Bulk clonotypes were assigned CD4 or CD8 identity according to which sequenced CD4 or CD8 repertoire held them at higher abundance. TCRdb reprocessed the public reads (quality trimming at Q25 with fastp, clone calling with MiXCR) and kept in-frame beta chains. Rows with a matching CDR3 protein are joined into one entry that keeps the most common DNA and genes. The V and J calls follow TCRdb's processing rather than the paper's. The sample profile shows some 350,000 distinct CDR3 sequences; 3% to 4.5% of them were found once. The ten biggest clones cover more than 20% of the sample.

In the paper's terms, the treatment or condition label means: live attenuated yellow fever vaccine strain. At every blood-draw timepoint, two biological replicates of bulk PBMCs were collected. A standard Ficoll-Paque protocol was used to isolate PBMCs from peripheral blood. TriZol was used to extract RNA from bulk PBMCs, CD4 and CD8 fractions, and dextramer-positive and dextramer-negative fractions. Many counts were recorded for this clonotype. Which antigen it targets is not known. Base-call qualities are not available, and no considerably larger clone is one nucleotide away. The sequence was obtained from a man aged 18 to 29 who received the YFV17D yellow fever vaccine. Here the sequenced sample was PBMCs, taken 5 days after the yellow fever booster vaccination. Here the chain combines TRBV6-2 or TRBV6-3 and TRBJ2-1; TRBD2 aligns with 7 central bases. This receptor carries the CDR3 CASSRRGGARDEQFF. The nucleotides read TGTGCCAGCAGCCGTCGGGGAGGGGCCCGGGATGAGCAGTTCTTC.